The present entry profiles one TCR beta chain with its context. This sample is drawn from a study of regulatory T cells in long-lasting Graves disease. Researchers made TCR beta libraries by using iRepertoire HTBI primers and running Arm-PCR on CDR3 regions. TCRdb independently ran MiXCR on the multiplex PCR reads; one entry per CDR3 protein. The sample consists of about 470,000 distinct CDR3 sequences, 20% to 25% of them appearing once. Trimming took 6 bases from V and 4 from J, leaving 18 bases between them. Germline CDR1 reads MNHNS; CDR2 reads SASEGT. The CDR3 loop spans 15 amino acids. As to time point: persistent/refractory GD, antithyroid drugs over 5 years with positive TRAb. Extracted RNA from PBMCs served as the source of the TCR library.

The sequence was collected from a female donor with Graves disease. The sample in question was peripheral blood mononuclear cells (PBMCs), obtained when the disease was refractory, from a patient treated with antithyroid drugs. J is TRBJ2-5 and V is TRBV6-1; perhaps TRBD2 as D (5 bases). The CDR3 nucleotides read TGTGCCAGCAGCCCTACACCCGGGGTAGGAGAGACCCAGTACTTC. It specifies CASSPTPGVGETQYF.